Below, 18 T cell receptor beta chains from the same sample are listed, as sequenced in a study of T cell repertoires in cytomegalovirus infection. TCRdb used MiXCR to reprocess the reads, holding one entry per CDR3 protein. Of about 70,000 distinct CDR3 sequences detected, 20% appear once; the ten largest clones hold roughly 62%. No antigen is known for these receptors. The material sequenced was CD8+ T cells from cultured PBMCs, taken from culture after CMV antigen stimulation. These receptors all stem from a human donor in good health (CMV status not recorded). Some clones in this sample may be carry-over from other donors' samples.

The rearrangement links TRBV27 to TRBJ1-4; D is undetermined. This CDR3 region has 17 residues. CDR1 and CDR2 from the germline V gene are MNHEY and SMNVEV (reference sequence). V shed 5 bases and J shed 4 bases, with 20 bases lying between them. The CDR3 region has the DNA TGTGCCAGCAGTCAATACCCTGAGATGCGTGGTAATGAAAAACTGTTTTTT. Its translation is CASSQYPEMRGNEKLFF.

This chain's CDR3 is CASSLDGGPDGYTF. In DNA form, the CDR3 reads TGTGCCAGCAGCTTAGATGGGGGGCCGGATGGCTACACCTTC. This sequence joins TRBV7-8 and TRBJ1-2; D possibly corresponds to TRBD1 (6 bases). Per the germline V gene, CDR1 is SGHVS and CDR2 is FQNEAQ. The CDR3 consists of 14 residues. V was pared by 1 base and J by 6 bases, with 12 bases between.

This chain uses TRBV7-2 with TRBJ2-7; 9 bases agree with TRBD1. The ends lost 2 bases at V and 4 bases at J; junction bases unmatched: 9. The CDR3 runs 16 residues. Germline CDR1 and CDR2: SGHTA and FQGNSA. CDR3 region: CASSLLGQGTRYEQYF. CDR3 in DNA: TGTGCCAGCAGCTTATTGGGACAGGGAACAAGGTACGAGCAGTACTTC. Full variable domain (missing parts from reference TRBV7-2 and TRBJ2-7): GAGVSQSPSNKVTEKGKDVELRCDPISGHTALYWYRQSLGQGLEFLIYFQGNSAPDKSGLPSDRFSAERTGGSVSTLTIQRTQQEDSAVYLCASSLLGQGTRYEQYFGPGTRLTVT.

This sequence joins TRBV12-3 or TRBV12-4 and TRBJ1-1; 7 nucleotides line up with TRBD1. The CDR3 spans 14 residues. The junction had 14 bases not matched to a gene; V was cut back by 5 bases and J by 11 bases. The CDR3 spells CASSTPPGQRRAFF. The CDR3 DNA reads as TGTGCCAGCAGTACCCCCCCGGGACAGAGGAGGGCTTTCTTT.

The rearrangement links TRBV2 to TRBJ2-1; no clear D. Trimming stripped 7 bases from V and 8 bases from J, with 15 bases between. Germline loops: CDR1 SNHLY, CDR2 FYNNEI. The CDR3 contains 13 residues. The CDR3 region has the DNA TGTGCCAGCACAGTACTCCCGAGAGATGAGCAGTTCTTC. Amino acid sequence: CASTVLPRDEQFF.

The V and J genes are TRBV5-5 and TRBJ2-3; 7 bases line up with TRBD2. The CDR3 sequence is 14 residues long. Germline-derived CDR1 and CDR2 are SGHKS and YYEKEE (reference sequence). Losses at the gene ends were 7 bases for V and 6 bases for J; bases not matched to a gene: 11. The CDR3 nucleotides read TGTGCCAGCTCCCTTGGTGGGGGGGAGGATACGCAGTATTTT. Its translation is CASSLGGGEDTQYF.

The rearrangement joins TRBV7-2 to TRBJ1-5; D unresolved. V was trimmed by 5 bases and J by 3 bases, leaving 11 bases between them. The germline CDR1 and CDR2 sequences are SGHTA and FQGNSA. The CDR3 consists of 14 residues. The CDR3 bases are TGTGCCAGCAGCCAGAACCAGGCCAATCAGCCCCAGCATTTT. Protein product: CASSQNQANQPQHF.

This sequence joins TRBV27 and TRBJ1-1; D ambiguous. This CDR3 spans 16 amino acids. CDR1 is MNHEY, CDR2 SMNVEV, per germline (reference sequence). V lost 4 bases and J 0 bases, leaving 15 bases between the germline ends. The CDR3 nucleotides are TGTGCCAGCAGTTCGGAGGGAGCCAACATGAACACTGAAGCTTTCTTT. This sequence encodes CASSSEGANMNTEAFF.

This clonotype was counted only a few times. The chain combines TRBV7-8 with TRBJ1-5, with a weak D call TRBD1 (5 bases). CDR3 size: 17 residues. The germline gives CDR1 SGHVS, CDR2 FQNEAQ. V was shortened by 0 bases and J by 6 bases, with 18 bases between the two germline ends. The CDR3 DNA is TGTGCCAGCAGCTTAGCGGGCCGGGGGGGGAACAGTCAGCCCCAGCATTTT. This sequence encodes CASSLAGRGGNSQPQHF.

In its sample, this clonotype was seen a few times. J is TRBJ2-7 and V is TRBV14; D is uncertain. This CDR3 has 13 residues. CDR1 SGHDN and CDR2 FVKESK come from the germline V gene. The V end was cut by 3 bases, the J end by 2 bases, with 8 bases between. DNA of the CDR3: TGTGCCAGCAGCCAGACTGTTACCTACGAGCAGTACTTC. Its translation is CASSQTVTYEQYF.

The chain combines TRBV7-6 with TRBJ1-5; 7 nucleotides align to TRBD1. The length of the CDR3 is 15 residues. The junction had 7 bases not matched to a gene; V was cut back by 5 bases and J by 3 bases. Per germline, CDR1 SGHVS and CDR2 FNYEAQ. The CDR3 loop reads CASSPDRALNQPQHF. Here the CDR3 DNA reads TGTGCCAGCAGCCCAGACAGGGCCCTCAATCAGCCCCAGCATTTT.

In this sample, this clonotype turned up a few times. The genes are TRBV24-1 and TRBJ2-6; D perhaps matches TRBD2 (6 bases). The CDR3 sequence is 16 residues long. V lost 2 bases and J lost 8, with 15 bases in between. The germline gives CDR1 KGHDR, CDR2 SFDVKD. CDR3 sequence reads: CATSDSGVLGPNVLTF. As DNA, the CDR3 is TGTGCCACCAGTGATTCGGGGGTTCTCGGCCCCAACGTCCTGACTTTC.

This clonotype was counted between two and nine times. The chain recombines TRBV28 with TRBJ2-5, with no clear D. Trimming left V 6 bases short and J 5 bases short, with 13 bases between. There are 13 residues in the CDR3. Germline loops: CDR1 MDHEN, CDR2 SYDVKM. The CDR3 loop reads CASSPLLTETQYF. CDR3 sequence (DNA): TGTGCCAGCAGCCCGCTTCTTACGGAGACCCAGTACTTC.

The gene calls are TRBV12-3 or TRBV12-4 and TRBJ1-2, with D uncertain. V lost 4 bases to trimming and J lost 13 bases, with 19 bases between them. This CDR3 is 13 amino acids long. CDR3 amino acids: CASSYVVTEAPTF. The CDR3 DNA sequence: TGTGCCAGCAGTTACGTCGTCACTGAGGCACCCACCTTC.

This clonotype appeared a few times. The V and J genes are TRBV4-3 and TRBJ2-1, with 10 bases lining up with TRBD2. The V and J ends lost 0 bases and 1 base, in that order; junction bases with no gene match: 9. Germline V CDR1 and CDR2: LGHNA, YSLEER. The CDR3 covers 19 residues. The CDR3 sequence is CASSQDSSGGARSYNEQFF. Here the CDR3 DNA reads TGCGCCAGCAGCCAAGATTCCAGCGGGGGGGCCCGTTCCTACAATGAGCAGTTCTTC.

V and J are TRBV4-1 and TRBJ1-2; D is unclear. The CDR3 loop spans 15 amino acids. CDR1 and CDR2 (germline): MGHRA, YSYEKL. V was clipped by 1 base and J by 0 bases, with 9 bases between them. CDR3 bases: TGCGCCAGCAGCCAAGTCGGCCAGGCTAACTATGGCTACACCTTC. Its translation: CASSQVGQANYGYTF.

A few counts support this clonotype. The chain employs TRBV7-8 and TRBJ1-1; 7 bases fit TRBD1. CDR3 length: 14 amino acids. Germline V CDR1 and CDR2: SGHVS, FQNEAQ. The trim removed 4 bases at V and 0 bases at J, leaving 2 bases unmatched. The CDR3 bases are TGTGCCAGCAGCTCAGACAGGGTGAACACTGAAGCTTTCTTT. Residues: CASSSDRVNTEAFF.

The chain links TRBV6-1 to TRBJ2-1; 12 bases match TRBD1. With 0 bases clipped from V and 4 bases from J, the junction kept 1 base outside the gene matches. Germline lookup yields CDR1 MNHNS and CDR2 SASEGT. The CDR3 consists of 16 residues. The CDR3 sequence is CASSEAGQGAYNEQFF. The DNA of the CDR3 is TGTGCCAGCAGTGAAGCGGGACAGGGGGCTTACAATGAGCAGTTCTTC.